One sample yielded the 5 T cell receptor beta chains listed below, sequenced in a study of shared clonotypes between healthy human individuals. Naive CD8 isolation took CD45RO-negative cells positively selected for CCR7 and excluded terminally differentiated effector memory CD45RA+ cells. The table came from immunoSEQ multiplex PCR; TCRdb's copy has only in-frame clones and leaves some out. Altogether hundreds of thousands of clones are present, 90% to 95% being singletons, with the ten largest covering around 24%. The sample comprised naive CD8+ T cells sorted from blood. These receptor sequences come from a man aged 25-40 years in good health.

This sequence joins TRBV7-9 and TRBJ2-1, with TRBD2 as a possible D gene (5 bases). The CDR3 totals 15 residues. The germline V gene has CDR1 SEHNR and CDR2 FQNEAQ (reference sequence). Trimming removed 5 bases at V and 6 bases at J, with 17 bases between. The CDR3 is CASSTLDAGRNEQFF. In DNA form, the CDR3 reads TGTGCCAGCAGCACCCTCGACGCGGGTCGCAATGAGCAGTTCTTC. Drawing the rest from reference TRBV7-9 and TRBJ2-1, the complete variable domain is DTGVSQNPRHKITKRGQNVTFRCDPISEHNRLYWYRQTLGQGPEFLTYFQNEAQLEKSRLLSDRFSAERPKGSFSTLEIQRTEQGDSAMYLCASSTLDAGRNEQFFGPGTRLTVL.

The chain recombines TRBV28 with TRBJ2-5, with a weak D call TRBD2 (5 bases). The germline V gene encodes CDR1 MDHEN and CDR2 SYDVKM. The CDR3 extends over 15 amino acids. V lost 3 bases and J 5 bases, leaving 16 bases between the germline ends. The CDR3 DNA reads as TGTGCCAGCAGTTTCCTCGGGGTAAGGGAGGAGACCCAGTACTTC. Encoded protein: CASSFLGVREETQYF.

The V and J genes are TRBV28 and TRBJ2-7; the D gene is possibly TRBD1 (5 bases). The CDR3 consists of 14 residues. Trimming took off 7 bases at V and 2 bases at J, with 15 bases between the two ends. CDR1 and CDR2 (germline): MDHEN, SYDVKM. The DNA for the CDR3 is TGTGCCAGCACCCCACAGGTCACAACCTACGAGCAGTACTTC. Protein product: CASTPQVTTYEQYF.

The chain uses TRBV19 and TRBJ2-3; 7 bases agree with TRBD2. The CDR3 spans 14 residues. The V segment lost 5 bases and the J segment 2 bases; nucleotides outside the gene matches: 4. Germline CDR1 LNHDA, CDR2 SQIVND (reference sequence). CDR3 sequence: CASSVSGTTDTQYF. Here the CDR3 DNA reads TGTGCCAGTAGTGTAAGCGGGACCACAGATACGCAGTATTTT.

This clone has just a few counts. The gene calls are TRBV27 and TRBJ1-1; D is undetermined. Germline lookup yields CDR1 MNHEY and CDR2 SMNVEV (reference sequence). The length of the CDR3 is 17 residues. V was clipped by 5 bases and J by 3 bases, with 22 bases between them. The CDR3 DNA reads as TGTGCCAGCAGTACCCAACTTAGGGTCGGGCGAGACACTGAAGCTTTCTTT. As protein: CASSTQLRVGRDTEAFF.